The 10 T cell receptor beta chains given below trace back to one sample, sequenced in a study of Graves' ophthalmopathy and Graves' hyperthyroidism. RNA transcripts served as template for amplifying TCR beta CDR3 sequences. HTBI primers primed a first-round RT-PCR, and a second-round multiplex PCR followed. TCRdb used MiXCR to reprocess the multiplex PCR reads, holding one entry per CDR3 protein. The sample yields about 740,000 distinct CDR3 sequences, 40% seen once. The material sequenced was peripheral blood. These receptors originate from an adult man with Graves' ophthalmopathy.

The chain recombines TRBV20-1 with TRBJ2-7; TRBD1 is a possible D gene (5 bases). Germline assignment: CDR1 DFQATT and CDR2 SNEGSKA (reference sequence). The CDR3 runs 13 residues. The V and J ends lost 3 bases and 3 bases respectively, with 12 bases between them. The DNA for the CDR3 is TGCAGTGCTAGGGGCAGGGCAGGCTACGAGCAGTACTTC. As protein: CSARGRAGYEQYF.

Ten or more counts support this clonotype. The V and J genes are TRBV19 and TRBJ1-2; D is undetermined. From germline, CDR1 is LNHDA and CDR2 SQIVND (reference sequence). V lost 8 bases and J 4 bases, leaving 14 bases between the germline ends. There are 13 residues in the CDR3. This CDR3 is CASALDGRYGYTF. CDR3 nucleotides: TGTGCCAGTGCACTGGACGGACGCTATGGCTACACCTTC.

V and J are TRBV28 and TRBJ2-7, with D possibly matching TRBD2 (5 bases). Germline values: CDR1 MDHEN, CDR2 SYDVKM. V gave up 8 bases and J gave up 3 bases, with 17 bases separating them. CDR3 size: 14 residues. The CDR3 region has the DNA TGTGCCAGCCTATCCGCGGGTCGATACTACGAGCAGTACTTC. Translated: CASLSAGRYYEQYF.

This clonotype was detected ten times or more. The CDR3 spells CSVMRDVEGQYF. The DNA for the CDR3 is TGCAGCGTAATGCGGGACGTTGAGGGGCAGTACTTC. This chain uses TRBV29-1 with TRBJ2-7; possible D gene TRBD2, 6 bases. The germline gives CDR1 SQVTM, CDR2 ANQGSEA. V was cut by 6 bases and J by 9 bases, with 18 bases left in between. The CDR3 consists of 12 residues.

The chain couples TRBV29-1 to TRBJ2-5, with D possibly being TRBD2 (5 bases). The CDR3 is 13 amino acids. Germline V gene lookup returns CDR1 SQVTM and CDR2 ANQGSEA. Trimming pared 8 bases from V and 7 bases from J, leaving 20 bases between. In DNA, the CDR3 is TGCAGCCAGCCGGGAACAAGGAAGGGGACCCAGTACTTC. Residues: CSQPGTRKGTQYF.

In the case of this clonotype: Since the CDR3 does not end with the conserved phenylalanine or tryptophan, this likely comes from a read error. The V gene is TRBV7-2, the J gene TRBJ2-5, with D perhaps given as TRBD1 or TRBD2 (5 bases each). This CDR3 contains 14 residues. Trimming left V 0 bases short and J 5 bases short, with 10 bases between. The germline V gene has CDR1 SGHTA and CDR2 FQGNSA. DNA for the CDR3: TGTGCCAGCAGCTTAGCTGGGGGACGGGAGACCCAGTACCTC. It encodes CASSLAGGRETQYL.

The chain uses TRBV20-1 and TRBJ1-6, with D perhaps TRBD1 (6 bases). The germline gives CDR1 DFQATT, CDR2 SNEGSKA (reference sequence). The CDR3 spans 14 residues. The germline V and J ends were trimmed by 6 bases and 2 bases, with 11 bases remaining between them. The CDR3 loop reads CSASRDTYNSPLHF. CDR3 nucleotide sequence: TGCAGTGCCAGCCGGGACACCTATAATTCACCCCTCCACTTT.

The chain carries TRBV20-1 and TRBJ1-4, with a weak D call TRBD1 (5 bases). There are 15 residues in the CDR3. Germline assignment: CDR1 DFQATT and CDR2 SNEGSKA (reference sequence). V was pared by 5 bases and J by 7 bases, with 20 bases between. DNA for the CDR3: TGCAGTGCTGAATCCGCCTCGGGGGGAGGTGAAAAACTGTTTTTT. Translating it yields CSAESASGGGEKLFF.

This clonotype was observed a single time. The junction departs from germline at one end; a sequencing error may be responsible. The CDR3: CASGQTVNTEAFF. CDR3 nucleotide sequence: TGTGCCTCGGGTCAGACAGTGAACACTGAAGCTTTCTTT. V and J are TRBV29-1 and TRBJ1-1; maybe TRBD1 (5 bases). This CDR3 has 13 amino acids. Germline V gene sequence: CDR1 SQVTM, CDR2 ANQGSEA.

To note about this clonotype: A junction boundary mismatches the germline segment, possibly from a read error. This sequence joins TRBV2 and TRBJ1-6; TRBD1 might be the D (5 bases). Germline CDR1 is SNHLY and CDR2 is FYNNEI. The CDR3 runs to 12 residues. CDR3 protein: CASRVPGTPENF. The CDR3 DNA reads as TGTGCCAGCAGGGTGCCCGGGACGCCAGAGAACTTT.